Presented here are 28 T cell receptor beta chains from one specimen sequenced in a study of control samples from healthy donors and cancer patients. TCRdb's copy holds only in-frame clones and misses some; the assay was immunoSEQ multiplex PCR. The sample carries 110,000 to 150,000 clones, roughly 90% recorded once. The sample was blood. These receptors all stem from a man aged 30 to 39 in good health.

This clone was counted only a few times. CDR3 residues: CASAPTRTGGGGYTF. The DNA of the CDR3 is TGTGCCAGCGCACCGACAAGGACAGGGGGCGGTGGCTACACCTTC. The rearrangement uses TRBV6-5 and TRBJ1-2; 11 bases fit TRBD1. J gave up 7 bases and V 8 bases, and 12 bases lay outside the gene matches. Germline values: CDR1 MNHEY, CDR2 SVGAGI. This CDR3 is built from 15 residues.

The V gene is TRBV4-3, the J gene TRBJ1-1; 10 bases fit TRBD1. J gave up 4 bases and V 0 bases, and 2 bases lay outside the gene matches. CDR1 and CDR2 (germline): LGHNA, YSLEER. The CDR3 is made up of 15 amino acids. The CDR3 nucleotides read TGCGCCAGCAGCCAAGAGGGACAGGGGATCACTGAAGCTTTCTTT. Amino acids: CASSQEGQGITEAFF.

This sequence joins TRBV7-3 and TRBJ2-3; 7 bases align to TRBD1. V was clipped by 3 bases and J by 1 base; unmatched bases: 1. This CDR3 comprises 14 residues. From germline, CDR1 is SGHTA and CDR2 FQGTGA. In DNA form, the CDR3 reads TGTGCCAGCAGCTTTACAGGGGGCACAGATACGCAGTATTTT. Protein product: CASSFTGGTDTQYF.

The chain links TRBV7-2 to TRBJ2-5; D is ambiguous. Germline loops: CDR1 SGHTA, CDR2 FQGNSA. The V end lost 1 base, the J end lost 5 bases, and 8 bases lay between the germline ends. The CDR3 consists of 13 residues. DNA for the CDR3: TGTGCCAGCAGCTTAGTTAGACGGGAGACCCAGTACTTC. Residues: CASSLVRRETQYF. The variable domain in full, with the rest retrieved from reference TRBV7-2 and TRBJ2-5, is GAGVSQSPSNKVTEKGKDVELRCDPISGHTALYWYRQSLGQGLEFLIYFQGNSAPDKSGLPSDRFSAERTGGSVSTLTIQRTQQEDSAVYLCASSLVRRETQYFGPGTRLLVL.

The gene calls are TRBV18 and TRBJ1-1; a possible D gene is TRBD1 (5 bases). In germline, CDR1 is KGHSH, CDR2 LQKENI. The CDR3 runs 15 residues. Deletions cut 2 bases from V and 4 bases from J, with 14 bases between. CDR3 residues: CASSPLTGAGTEAFF. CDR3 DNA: TGTGCCAGCTCACCATTAACCGGGGCCGGCACTGAAGCTTTCTTT.

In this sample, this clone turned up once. CDR3 sequence reads: CAIRDGTGLGAFF. The CDR3 DNA follows: TGTGCCATTCGTGATGGGACAGGACTTGGGGCTTTCTTT. V and J are TRBV19 and TRBJ1-1, with 8 nucleotides matching TRBD1. Germline loops: CDR1 LNHDA, CDR2 SQIVND (reference sequence). J gave up 11 bases and V 10 bases, and 15 bases lay outside the gene matches. This CDR3 has 13 amino acids.

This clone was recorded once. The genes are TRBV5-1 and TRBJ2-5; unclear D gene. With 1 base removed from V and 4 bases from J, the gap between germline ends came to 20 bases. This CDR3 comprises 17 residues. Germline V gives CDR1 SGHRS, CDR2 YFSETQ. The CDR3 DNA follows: TGCGCCAGCAGCTTGTTGGTCTCCGAGGCCTTGGTAGAGACCCAGTACTTC. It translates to CASSLLVSEALVETQYF.

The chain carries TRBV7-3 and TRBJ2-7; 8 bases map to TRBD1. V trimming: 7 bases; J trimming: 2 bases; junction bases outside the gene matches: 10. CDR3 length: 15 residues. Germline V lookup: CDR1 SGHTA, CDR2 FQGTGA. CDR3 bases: TGTGCCAGCACCCTAACAGGGGGTAGTCCCTACGAGCAGTACTTC. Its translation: CASTLTGGSPYEQYF.

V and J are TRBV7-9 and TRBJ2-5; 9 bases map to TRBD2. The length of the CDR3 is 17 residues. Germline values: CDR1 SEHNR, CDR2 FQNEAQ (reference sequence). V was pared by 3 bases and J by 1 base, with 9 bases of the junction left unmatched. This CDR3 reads CASSFNWREGLQETQYF. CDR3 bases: TGTGCCAGCAGCTTTAATTGGCGGGAGGGCCTCCAAGAGACCCAGTACTTC.

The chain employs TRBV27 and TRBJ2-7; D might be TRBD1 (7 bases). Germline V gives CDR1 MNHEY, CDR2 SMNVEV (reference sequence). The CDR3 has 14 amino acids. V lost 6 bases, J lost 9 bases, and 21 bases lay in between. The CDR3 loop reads CASSYDRQGGRQYF. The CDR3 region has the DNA TGTGCCAGCAGCTACGATCGACAGGGAGGACGGCAGTACTTC.

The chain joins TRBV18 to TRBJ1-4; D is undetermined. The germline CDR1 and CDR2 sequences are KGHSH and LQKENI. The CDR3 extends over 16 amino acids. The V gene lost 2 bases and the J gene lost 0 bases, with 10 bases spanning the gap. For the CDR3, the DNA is TGTGCCAGCTCACCAAACATTCTAACAACTAATGAAAAACTGTTTTTT. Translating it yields CASSPNILTTNEKLFF.

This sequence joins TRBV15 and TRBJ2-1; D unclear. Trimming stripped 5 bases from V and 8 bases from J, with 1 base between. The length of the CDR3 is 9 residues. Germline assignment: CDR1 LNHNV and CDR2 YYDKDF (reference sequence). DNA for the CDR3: TGTGCCACCAGCGATGAGCAGTTCTTC. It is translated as CATSDEQFF.

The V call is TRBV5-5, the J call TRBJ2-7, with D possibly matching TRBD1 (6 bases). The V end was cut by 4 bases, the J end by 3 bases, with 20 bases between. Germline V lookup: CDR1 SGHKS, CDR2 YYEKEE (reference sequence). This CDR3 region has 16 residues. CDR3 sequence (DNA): TGTGCCAGCAGCGTTCCACATAGGACAGAGATCTACGAGCAGTACTTC. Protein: CASSVPHRTEIYEQYF. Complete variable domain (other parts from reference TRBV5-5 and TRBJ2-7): DAGVTQSPTHLIKTRGQQVTLRCSPISGHKSVSWYQQVLGQGPQFIFQYYEKEERGRGNFPDRFSARQFPNYSSELNVNALLLGDSALYLCASSVPHRTEIYEQYFGPGTRLTVT.

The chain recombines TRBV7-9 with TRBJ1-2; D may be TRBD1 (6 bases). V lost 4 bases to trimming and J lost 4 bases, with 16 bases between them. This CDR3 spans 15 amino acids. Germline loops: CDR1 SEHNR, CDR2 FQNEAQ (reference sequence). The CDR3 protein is CASSSSGTLTYGYTF. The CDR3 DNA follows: TGTGCCAGCAGCTCTTCAGGGACACTTACCTATGGCTACACCTTC.

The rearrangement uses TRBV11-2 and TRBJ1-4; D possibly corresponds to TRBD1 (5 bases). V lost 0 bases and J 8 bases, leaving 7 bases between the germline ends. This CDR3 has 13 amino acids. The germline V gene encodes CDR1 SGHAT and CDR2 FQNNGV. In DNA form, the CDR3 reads TGTGCCAGCAGCTTAGAGGGGGGGGAAAAACTGTTTTTT. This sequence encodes CASSLEGGEKLFF.

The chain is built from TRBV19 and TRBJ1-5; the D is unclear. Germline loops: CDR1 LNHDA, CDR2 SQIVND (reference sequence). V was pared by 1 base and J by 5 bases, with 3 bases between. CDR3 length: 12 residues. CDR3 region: CASSIGDQPQHF. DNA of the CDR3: TGTGCCAGTAGTATAGGGGATCAGCCCCAGCATTTT.

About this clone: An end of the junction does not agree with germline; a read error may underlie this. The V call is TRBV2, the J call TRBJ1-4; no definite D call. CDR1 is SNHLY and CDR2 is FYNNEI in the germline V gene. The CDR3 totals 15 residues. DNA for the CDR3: TGTGCCAGCAGGGAAGGCCCTACGGTTAATGAAAAACTGTTTTTT. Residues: CASREGPTVNEKLFF.

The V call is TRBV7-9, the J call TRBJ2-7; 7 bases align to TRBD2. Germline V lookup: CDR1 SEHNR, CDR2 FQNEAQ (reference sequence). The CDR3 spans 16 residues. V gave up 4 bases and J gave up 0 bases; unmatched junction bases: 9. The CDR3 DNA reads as TGTGCCAGCAGCTCAGGATCACTAGCGTACTCCTACGAGCAGTACTTC. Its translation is CASSSGSLAYSYEQYF.

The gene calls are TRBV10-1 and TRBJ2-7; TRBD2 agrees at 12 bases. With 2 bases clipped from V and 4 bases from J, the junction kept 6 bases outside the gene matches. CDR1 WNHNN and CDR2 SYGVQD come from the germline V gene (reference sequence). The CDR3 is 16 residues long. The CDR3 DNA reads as TGCGCCAGCAGTGAGGGGTCTAGCGGGGGGGGATACGAGCAGTACTTC. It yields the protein CASSEGSSGGGYEQYF.

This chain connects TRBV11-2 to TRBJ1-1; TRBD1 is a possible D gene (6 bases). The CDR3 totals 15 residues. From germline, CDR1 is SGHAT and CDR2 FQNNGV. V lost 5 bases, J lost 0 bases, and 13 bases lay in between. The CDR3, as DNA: TGTGCCAGCAGCAGACGGACAGCTATGAACACTGAAGCTTTCTTT. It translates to CASSRRTAMNTEAFF.

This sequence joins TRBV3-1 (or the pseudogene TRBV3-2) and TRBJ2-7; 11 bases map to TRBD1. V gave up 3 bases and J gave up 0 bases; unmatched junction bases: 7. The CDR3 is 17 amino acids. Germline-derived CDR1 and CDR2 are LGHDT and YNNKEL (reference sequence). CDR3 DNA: TGTGCCAGCAGCCAGTCGGACAGGGGGCACCGCTCCTACGAGCAGTACTTC. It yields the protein CASSQSDRGHRSYEQYF.

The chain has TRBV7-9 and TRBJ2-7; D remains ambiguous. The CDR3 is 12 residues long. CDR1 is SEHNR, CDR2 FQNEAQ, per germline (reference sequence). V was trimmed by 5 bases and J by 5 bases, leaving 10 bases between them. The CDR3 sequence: CASSDQDNEQYF. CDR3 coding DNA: TGTGCCAGCAGCGATCAGGATAACGAGCAGTACTTC.

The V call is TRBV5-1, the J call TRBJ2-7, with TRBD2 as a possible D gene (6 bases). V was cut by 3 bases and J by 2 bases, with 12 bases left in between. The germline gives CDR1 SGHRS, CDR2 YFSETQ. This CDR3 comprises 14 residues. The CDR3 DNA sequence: TGCGCCAGCAGCTGGAGAGGAGGGGCCTACGAGCAGTACTTC. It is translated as CASSWRGGAYEQYF.

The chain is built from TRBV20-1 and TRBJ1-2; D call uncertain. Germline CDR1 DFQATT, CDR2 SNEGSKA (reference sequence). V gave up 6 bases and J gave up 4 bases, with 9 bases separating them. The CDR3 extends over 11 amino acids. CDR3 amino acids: CSAQTLYGYTF. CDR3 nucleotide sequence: TGCAGTGCCCAGACTCTCTATGGCTACACCTTC.

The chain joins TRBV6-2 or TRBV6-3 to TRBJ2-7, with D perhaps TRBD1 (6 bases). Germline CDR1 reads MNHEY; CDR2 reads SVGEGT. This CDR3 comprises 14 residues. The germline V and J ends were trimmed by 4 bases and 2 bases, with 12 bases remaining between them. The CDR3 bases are TGTGCCAGCAGTTCCAGGGGAATTACCTACGAGCAGTACTTC. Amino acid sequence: CASSSRGITYEQYF.

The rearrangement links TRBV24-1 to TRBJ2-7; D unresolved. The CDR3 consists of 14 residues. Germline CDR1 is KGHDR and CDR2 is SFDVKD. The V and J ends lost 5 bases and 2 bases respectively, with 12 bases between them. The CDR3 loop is CATSVGQAPYEQYF. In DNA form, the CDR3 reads TGTGCCACCAGTGTCGGGCAGGCCCCCTACGAGCAGTACTTC.

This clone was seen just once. The CDR3 DNA reads TGTGCCAGCTCACCACCTTTGGGTTTCAGGAACACTGAAGCTTTCTTT. This encodes CASSPPLGFRNTEAFF. The V and J genes are TRBV18 and TRBJ1-1; D is unclear. CDR1 is KGHSH, CDR2 LQKENI, per germline. The ends were cut back, 0 bases at V and 1 base at J, with 12 bases in the middle. The CDR3 contains 16 residues.

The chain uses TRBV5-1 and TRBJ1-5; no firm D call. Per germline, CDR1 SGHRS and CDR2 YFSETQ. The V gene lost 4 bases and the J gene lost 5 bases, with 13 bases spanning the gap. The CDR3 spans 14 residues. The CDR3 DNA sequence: TGCGCCAGCAGCCCCGACTCCGTGGATCAGCCCCAGCATTTT. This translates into CASSPDSVDQPQHF.